The next 5 T cell receptor beta chains were all read from a single sample in a study of cytomegalovirus exposure and HLA in healthy donors. Researchers ran the PCR with 60 Vbeta and 13 Jbeta primers. Clones were read by immunoSEQ multiplex PCR, and TCRdb kept only the in-frame ones, dropping some. This sample yields some 220,000 clones, of which roughly 90% are seen a single time; 0.95% to 1.1% belongs to the top ten. The sample comprised PBMCs. The receptors shown here come from a woman under 30 in good health and CMV-seronegative.

The chain recombines TRBV4-3 with TRBJ1-2; 10 nucleotides align to TRBD1. J lost 8 bases, V lost 0 bases, and 18 bases had no gene match. Germline CDR1 and CDR2: LGHNA and YSLEER. This CDR3 contains 19 residues. As DNA, the CDR3 is TGCGCCAGCAGCCAAGATCTGTTCGGGACAGGGGTTCTCTCGGAAGGCTACACCTTC. It is translated as CASSQDLFGTGVLSEGYTF.

J is TRBJ2-7 and V is TRBV19, with 7 bases that match TRBD1. V gave up 4 bases and J gave up 4 bases; unmatched junction bases: 19. Germline V gene data show CDR1 as LNHDA and CDR2 as SQIVND (reference sequence). The CDR3 contains 18 residues. The CDR3 loop is CASSTKPKPGQLAYEQYF. Here the CDR3 DNA reads TGTGCCAGTAGTACAAAACCTAAACCGGGACAGCTAGCTTACGAGCAGTACTTC.

The J gene is TRBJ2-3, the V gene TRBV10-1, with D perhaps TRBD2 (6 bases). V lost 3 bases, J lost 0 bases, and 13 bases lay in between. The CDR3 extends over 16 amino acids. Germline V gives CDR1 WNHNN, CDR2 SYGVQD (reference sequence). CDR3 residues: CASSDQGGHSTDTQYF. The CDR3 DNA follows: TGCGCCAGCAGTGACCAAGGAGGGCATAGCACAGATACGCAGTATTTT.

The V and J genes are TRBV9 and TRBJ2-1; perhaps TRBD1 as D (7 bases). The CDR3 runs to 16 residues. The V end was cut by 3 bases, the J end by 3 bases, with 16 bases between. Looked up from germline, CDR1 is SGDLS and CDR2 is YYNGEE. For the CDR3, the DNA is TGTGCCAGCAGCGGGCTAGACAGGGAGGACTACAATGAGCAGTTCTTC. Its protein is CASSGLDREDYNEQFF.

This clone came up a few times. The CDR3 coding sequence is TGTGCCAGCTCACCACCCTTCGGACAGTCGAGGGAGCAGTACTTC. Encoded protein: CASSPPFGQSREQYF. The genes are TRBV18 and TRBJ2-7; D might be TRBD1 (6 bases). Germline V CDR1 and CDR2: KGHSH, LQKENI. The V and J ends lost 0 bases and 7 bases respectively, with 16 bases between them. CDR3 length: 15 amino acids. The entire variable domain, with the rest obtained from reference TRBV18 and TRBJ2-7, is as follows: NAGVMQNPRHLVRRRGQEARLRCSPMKGHSHVYWYRQLPEEGLKFMVYLQKENIIDESGMPKERFSAEFPKEGPSILRIQQVVRGDSAAYFCASSPPFGQSREQYFGPGTRLTVT.